This T cell receptor (beta chain) was captured in a study of T cell responses to AZD1222 COVID-19 vaccine listed by TCRdb under 2021. Broadly, across the study: A total of 230 to 250 trial participants underwent TCR sequencing, of whom about 210 had received two doses of AZD1222 and some 25 had received two doses of the MenACWY control vaccine. Trial participants were enrolled by age into subgroups of 18-55, 56-69 and 70-plus years, and about 150, 27 and 61 TCR-sequenced participants, respectively, were included in these subgroups. The study at large found these results: Because no samples from the day 14 peak response were available, repertoires could be characterized only after the peak T cell response. After two AZD1222 doses, spike-specific TCR breadth and depth were significantly higher than at day 0 and than in MenACWY recipients. In the small 56-69-year group, the increase in depth fell short of significance, most likely because of low power. Participants were mostly white British, with more females than males. The authors suggested clonal diversity may have been underestimated. CD4 TCRs associated with the vaccine covered the entire spike protein, and the dominant responses were in regions 160-218 and 743-854. Reportedly, almost half of the unique spike-specific TCRs recognized epitopes lying outside the regions that are mutated in the B.1.351 and B.1.1.7 variants. Conclusions about previously exposed vaccinees are limited, since just six or seven AZD1222 recipients were seropositive for SARS-CoV-2 at baseline.

Taken from cysteine to phenylalanine, the CDR3 has 15 residues. Of all the DNA, just the CDR3 is kept, 45 bases in frame from base 1. Germline trimming amounts to 4 bases on V and 5 bases on J, with 10 as the count of junction bases outside the gene matches. CDR1 is given as MGHRA and CDR2 as YSYEKL, both from the germline V gene. About this clone: The antigen it recognizes is unknown. No qualities accompany the bases; no much larger clone lies one base away.

The meaning of the sample's time point label: about 28 days (+/-7) after the second vaccine dose. Because spike-specific TCR depth and breadth did not differ between the two schedules, AZD1222 recipients who got a second dose at roughly 4 weeks were pooled with those who got a second dose at roughly 12 weeks. Samples from vaccinated people were obtained from the UK trials COV001 and COV002, which included a single-blind randomized controlled phase 2/3 trial of AZD1222 (ChAdOx1 nCoV-19) in healthy adults. For TCRbeta chain sequencing, PBMC samples were collected from trial participants at day 0 and at day 28 after the second dose. The CDR3 regions of human TCRbeta chains were subjected to immunosequencing. From the authors' description of their analysis: Repertoire TCRs were matched against a reference library of SARS-CoV-2-specific TCRs generated with the MIRA antigen-specificity platform. Breadth was defined as the fraction of unique TCRs that were SARS-CoV-2-associated. Depth was defined as the fraction of total T cells that were SARS-CoV-2-associated. Using the MIRA data, each spike-specific TCR was assigned both to the spike region to which the TCR was reactive and to a CD4 or CD8 class. Log10-transformed breadth and depth values were compared by one-way ANOVA with Sidak's multiple comparisons tests. The table was pulled from immuneACCESS by TCRdb, which kept in-frame rearrangements only. Such tables lose some clones; where checked, under half of the loss comes from unresolved V genes, and the rest has no known cause. V, J and clone size were drawn from that table, and D and trimming were deduced from the DNA. Present in this sample are about 180,000 clones, about nine tenths of which were seen just once. The ten largest account for roughly 1.9% of the sample.

The sequence links TRBV4-1 to TRBJ1-1; TRBD1 matches 7 bases in the middle. This TCR was recovered from an adult who received the AZD1222 COVID-19 vaccine. The source was peripheral blood, collected 28 days after the second AZD1222 dose. The CDR3 here reads CASSLDREWGTEAFF. The nucleotide sequence reads as follows: TGCGCCAGCAGCCTCGACAGGGAGTGGGGGACTGAAGCTTTCTTT.